These 24 T cell receptor beta chains were all obtained from the same sample, sequenced in a study of blood T cells in healthy people across ages (dated by TCRdb to between 2014 and 2017). The library came from 5' RACE. Sequenced on an Illumina HiSeq 2500. A second PCR of roughly 7 to 11 cycles was performed with a sample-barcoded 5' primer and a J-beta primer mix. TCRdb reprocessing: public reads trimmed at Q25 with fastp, clones called with MiXCR, in-frame beta chains kept. A single entry per CDR3 protein holds the most common genes and DNA from its merged rows. The sample has roughly 800,000 distinct CDR3 sequences on record, 55% to 70% of them singletons. The ten largest clones add up to 22% of the sample. The sample taken for sequencing was blood. These receptor sequences come from a man aged 30 to 39 in good health.

This chain joins TRBV6-5 and TRBJ2-1; tentatively, D is TRBD2 (7 bases). Trimming cost V 6 bases and J 10 bases, with 22 bases left between them. The CDR3 totals 15 residues. The germline gives CDR1 MNHEY, CDR2 SVGAGI. The CDR3 bases are TGTGCCAGCAGCTACCGAAAGGGGGGGACCTCGGAGCAGTTCTTC. Translating gives CASSYRKGGTSEQFF.

The chain is built from TRBV7-9 and TRBJ2-1; 9 positions match TRBD2. J was trimmed by 9 bases and V by 5 bases; bases with no gene match: 11. Germline CDR1 and CDR2: SEHNR and FQNEAQ (reference sequence). The CDR3 contains 15 residues. CDR3 protein: CASSPGLAGSSEQFF. The DNA of the CDR3 is TGTGCCAGCAGCCCCGGGCTAGCGGGATCGAGTGAGCAGTTCTTC.

CDR3 loop: CASSHNPGGTGEETQYF. The CDR3 coding sequence is TGTGCCAGCAGCCATAACCCGGGAGGGACAGGGGAAGAGACCCAGTACTTC. The rearrangement links TRBV3-1 to TRBJ2-5; 10 nucleotides match TRBD1. The junction had 10 bases not matched to a gene; V was cut back by 3 bases and J by 3 bases. Germline V gene sequence: CDR1 LGHDT, CDR2 YNNKEL (reference sequence). The CDR3 covers 17 residues.

The chain carries TRBV4-2 and TRBJ2-7; unclear D gene. This CDR3 is built from 15 residues. Germline V lookup: CDR1 LGHNA, CDR2 YNFKEQ. Trimming left V 4 bases short and J 2 bases short, with 15 bases between. The CDR3 coding sequence is TGTGCCAGCAGCCGGGGTGGGATGAGTCCCTACGAGCAGTACTTC. As protein: CASSRGGMSPYEQYF.

This chain joins TRBV20-1 and TRBJ2-7; 8 bases match TRBD2. Germline CDR1 and CDR2: DFQATT and SNEGSKA (reference sequence). CDR3 length: 14 residues. J lost 3 bases, V lost 3 bases, and 7 bases had no gene match. This chain's CDR3 is CSASGGAGDYEQYF. The CDR3 coding sequence is TGCAGTGCTAGCGGGGGGGCCGGTGACTACGAGCAGTACTTC.

Only a few counts were recorded for this clonotype. The V call is TRBV4-2, the J call TRBJ2-7; 7 bases fit TRBD2. Germline V CDR1 and CDR2: LGHNA, YNFKEQ. V lost 1 base, J lost 3 bases, and 6 bases stayed unmatched. The CDR3 runs to 15 residues. The CDR3 coding sequence is TGTGCCAGCAGCCAAGCCCCCGGGACTAACTACGAGCAGTACTTC. Protein: CASSQAPGTNYEQYF.

The gene calls are TRBV7-9 and TRBJ2-7, with TRBD2 matching 9 bases. CDR3 length: 16 residues. V trimming: 2 bases; J trimming: 1 base; junction bases outside the gene matches: 6. Germline CDR1 reads SEHNR; CDR2 reads FQNEAQ (reference sequence). DNA of the CDR3: TGTGCCAGCAGCTTATCGCCAGCGGGAGGTTCCTACGAGCAGTACTTC. The encoded protein is CASSLSPAGGSYEQYF.

In regard to this clonotype: The junction shows a germline mismatch at one end, possibly a read error. This chain joins TRBV28 and TRBJ2-7, with D perhaps matching TRBD1 (5 bases). This CDR3 spans 12 amino acids. Germline V gene data show CDR1 as MDHEN and CDR2 as SYDVKM. CDR3 sequence: CVSRAALYEQYF. CDR3 DNA: TGTGTCAGCAGGGCTGCCCTGTACGAGCAGTACTTC.

As for this clonotype: At one end, the junction sequence differs from germline, possibly due to a read error. This chain links TRBV29-1 with TRBJ1-3, with D unclear. CDR3 length equals 11 residues. Germline CDR1 and CDR2: SQVTM and ANQGSEA. CDR3 DNA sequence: TGCAGCGTATCTCTTATGAACATCATATATTTT. It encodes CSVSLMNIIYF.

The chain links TRBV28 to TRBJ1-2; D is possibly TRBD1 (5 bases). The CDR3 has 13 residues. With 6 bases removed from V and 6 bases from J, the gap between germline ends came to 14 bases. Germline V gene lookup returns CDR1 MDHEN and CDR2 SYDVKM. The CDR3 DNA reads TGTGCCAGCAGGGAGACAGTTCTGGATGGCTACACCTTC. This encodes CASRETVLDGYTF.

The V gene is TRBV14, the J gene TRBJ1-1; 7 bases are shared with TRBD1. CDR1 and CDR2 (germline): SGHDN, FVKESK. V dropped 4 bases and J dropped 6; count of bases not matched to a gene: 5. The CDR3 sequence is 13 residues long. CDR3 protein: CASSRDRESEAFF. In DNA, the CDR3 is TGTGCCAGCAGCCGAGACAGGGAATCTGAAGCTTTCTTT.

Of note for this clonotype: A junction end diverges from the germline sequence, so it may reflect a read error. CDR3 coding DNA: TGCAGTGCTACCGGGACTAGCGGGACTACCACAGGTACGCAGTATTTT. Residues: CSATGTSGTTTGTQYF. V is TRBV20-1 and J is TRBJ2-3; 13 bases are shared with TRBD2. The CDR3 contains 16 residues. From germline, CDR1 is DFQATT and CDR2 SNEGSKA (reference sequence).

This chain connects TRBV4-2 to TRBJ2-1; 11 bases are shared with TRBD2. The CDR3 is 18 residues long. In germline, CDR1 is LGHNA, CDR2 YNFKEQ. J lost 3 bases, V lost 1 base, and 8 bases had no gene match. The CDR3 nucleotides are TGTGCCAGCAGCCAAGGAGGAATAGCGGGGGGGCACTACAATGAGCAGTTCTTC. Amino acid sequence: CASSQGGIAGGHYNEQFF.

With regard to this clonotype: A read error may produce the germline difference seen at one junction end. This chain joins TRBV4-1 and TRBJ2-1; D perhaps matches TRBD1 (6 bases). From germline, CDR1 is MGHRA and CDR2 YSYEKL. The CDR3 loop spans 16 amino acids. The CDR3 DNA reads as TGCGCCAGCAGCCAAGAGAGGGGGTACCGGGACAACGAGCAGTTCTTC. The encoded protein is CASSQERGYRDNEQFF.

The chain combines TRBV13 with TRBJ2-1; 8 nucleotides line up with TRBD1. With 6 bases clipped from V and 0 bases from J, the junction kept 1 base outside the gene matches. The CDR3 extends over 14 amino acids. CDR1 is PRHDT, CDR2 FYEKMQ, per germline (reference sequence). CDR3 nucleotide sequence: TGTGCCAGCAGACAGGGGGGCTCCTACAATGAGCAGTTCTTC. Translating it yields CASRQGGSYNEQFF.

The rearrangement links TRBV20-1 to TRBJ2-7; D is uncertain. The length of the CDR3 is 14 residues. Germline CDR1 and CDR2: DFQATT and SNEGSKA (reference sequence). V dropped 4 bases and J dropped 5 bases, with 18 bases sitting between them. The CDR3 protein is CSAKSGLSLDEQYF. The CDR3 bases are TGCAGTGCTAAATCTGGGTTATCTTTGGACGAGCAGTACTTC.

This clonotype has only a few counts. This rearrangement joins TRBV4-2 to TRBJ2-3; D may be TRBD1 or TRBD2 (5 bases each). The CDR3 consists of 16 residues. Trimming cost V 0 bases and J 1 base, with 11 bases left between them. Per the germline V gene, CDR1 is LGHNA and CDR2 is YNFKEQ. The CDR3 coding sequence is TGTGCCAGCAGCCAAGAGAATAGAGGGGGCACAGATACGCAGTATTTT. Translated: CASSQENRGGTDTQYF.

The rearrangement uses TRBV29-1 and TRBJ1-2, with D unclear. The CDR3 covers 10 residues. The V gene's germline CDR1 is SQVTM and CDR2 ANQGSEA. V dropped 7 bases and J dropped 8 bases, with 11 bases sitting between them. CDR3: CSATLEGYTF. The CDR3 coding sequence is TGCAGCGCCACTCTAGAAGGCTACACCTTC.

The rearrangement uses TRBV19 and TRBJ2-5; TRBD2 agrees at 8 bases. Near its end, the DNA agrees better with TRBJ2-4, so the J call may be wrong. Germline V lookup: CDR1 LNHDA, CDR2 SQIVND (reference sequence). CDR3 length: 15 residues. The chain's CDR3 is CASSISGGPSNIQYF. The CDR3 coding sequence is TGTGCCAGTAGTATATCGGGGGGGCCATCTAACATTCAGTACTTC.

This clonotype was seen a handful of times. This chain joins TRBV7-2 and TRBJ2-5; TRBD2 matches at 10 bases. Trimming at V came to 2 bases and at J to 5 bases, leaving 14 bases not matched to a gene. The germline CDR1 and CDR2 sequences are SGHTA and FQGNSA. The CDR3 totals 18 residues. CDR3 DNA sequence: TGTGCCAGCAGCTTAATGGGTTGGGCTAGCGGGAGTGGTGAGACCCAGTACTTC. This gives the protein CASSLMGWASGSGETQYF.

In its sample, this clonotype was seen a few times. J is TRBJ2-5 and V is TRBV9; D is ambiguous. V lost 0 bases and J lost 1, with 10 bases in between. The CDR3 has 15 residues. Germline values: CDR1 SGDLS, CDR2 YYNGEE. DNA for the CDR3: TGTGCCAGCAGCGTAGGTTCGGTGCTCCAAGAGACCCAGTACTTC. Residues: CASSVGSVLQETQYF.

The V call is TRBV2, the J call TRBJ2-1; D call uncertain. Germline values: CDR1 SNHLY, CDR2 FYNNEI. The ends were cut back, 8 bases at V and 3 bases at J, with 11 bases in the middle. This CDR3 region has 13 residues. The CDR3 loop reads CASWDPDYNEQFF. The CDR3 nucleotides are TGTGCCAGCTGGGATCCCGACTACAATGAGCAGTTCTTC.

This clonotype was detected only a few times. This chain uses TRBV20-1 with TRBJ2-3; 8 bases are shared with TRBD1. The CDR3 runs to 13 residues. Germline values: CDR1 DFQATT, CDR2 SNEGSKA (reference sequence). V gave up 3 bases and J gave up 4 bases; unmatched junction bases: 3. The CDR3 DNA reads as TGCAGTGCTAGGGACAGGGATGCAGATACGCAGTATTTT. Translation: CSARDRDADTQYF.

The chain recombines TRBV7-9 with TRBJ2-7; perhaps TRBD2 as D (5 bases). The CDR3 runs to 15 residues. Germline CDR1 is SEHNR and CDR2 is FQNEAQ (reference sequence). Deletions cut 5 bases from V and 9 bases from J, with 23 bases between. As DNA, the CDR3 is TGTGCCAGCAGCACCCTCCTAGCTGGCTCGCCCGGGCAGTACTTC. The encoded protein is CASSTLLAGSPGQYF.